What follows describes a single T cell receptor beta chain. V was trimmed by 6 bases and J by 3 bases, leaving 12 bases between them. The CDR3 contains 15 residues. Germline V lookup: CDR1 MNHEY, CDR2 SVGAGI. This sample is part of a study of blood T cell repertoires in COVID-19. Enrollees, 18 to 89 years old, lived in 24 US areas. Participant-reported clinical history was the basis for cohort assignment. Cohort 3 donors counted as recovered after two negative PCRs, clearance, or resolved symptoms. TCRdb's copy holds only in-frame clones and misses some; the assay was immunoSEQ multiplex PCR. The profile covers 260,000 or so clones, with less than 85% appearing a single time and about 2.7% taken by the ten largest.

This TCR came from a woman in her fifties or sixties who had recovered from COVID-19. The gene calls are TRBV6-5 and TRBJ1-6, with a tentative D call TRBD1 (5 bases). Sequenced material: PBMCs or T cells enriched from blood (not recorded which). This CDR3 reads CASSLGHNYNSPLHF. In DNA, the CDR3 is TGTGCCAGCAGCCTCGGACACAACTATAATTCACCCCTCCACTTT.